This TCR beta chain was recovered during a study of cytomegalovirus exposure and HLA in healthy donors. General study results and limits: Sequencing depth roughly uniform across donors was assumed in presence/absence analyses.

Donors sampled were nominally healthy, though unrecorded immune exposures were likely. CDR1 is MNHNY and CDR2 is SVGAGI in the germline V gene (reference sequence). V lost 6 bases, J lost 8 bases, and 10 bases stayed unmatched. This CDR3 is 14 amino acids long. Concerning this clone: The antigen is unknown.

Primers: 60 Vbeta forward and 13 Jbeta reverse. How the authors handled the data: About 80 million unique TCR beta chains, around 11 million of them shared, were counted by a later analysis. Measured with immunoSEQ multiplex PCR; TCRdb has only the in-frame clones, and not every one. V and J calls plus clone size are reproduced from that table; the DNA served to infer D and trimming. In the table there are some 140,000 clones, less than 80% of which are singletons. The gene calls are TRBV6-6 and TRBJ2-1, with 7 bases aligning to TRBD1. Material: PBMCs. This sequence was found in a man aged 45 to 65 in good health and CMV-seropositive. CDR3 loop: CASRGQKSGDEQFF. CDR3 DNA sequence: TGTGCCAGCAGGGGACAGAAGAGTGGAGATGAGCAGTTCTTC.